This entry is about one T cell receptor (beta chain). Its antigen is unknown. This record belongs to a study of siplizumab effects on memory and regulatory T cells. The germline gives CDR1 MNHEY, CDR2 SVGAGI. The CDR3 contains 15 residues. V was pared by 7 bases and J by 0 bases, with 15 bases between. Clones were read by immunoSEQ multiplex PCR, and TCRdb kept only the in-frame ones, dropping some. The repertoire holds 90,000 to 120,000 clones, with about 91% as singletons. Study-wide points: Under siplizumab, alloreactive sequences traced to unstimulated CD4+ memory cells were significantly reduced. A mean of about 69% of mappable alloreactive CD4+ clones were Treg-derived with siplizumab, compared with 25% to 30% in controls.

This sequence joins TRBV6-5 and TRBJ1-1; D may be TRBD1 (5 bases). The origin of this receptor is a human donor in good health. Sequencing was performed on Tregs sorted from blood. In DNA form, the CDR3 reads TGTGCCAGCATAAGGCGAGGGGAAGTGAACACTGAAGCTTTCTTT. Its translation is CASIRRGEVNTEAFF.